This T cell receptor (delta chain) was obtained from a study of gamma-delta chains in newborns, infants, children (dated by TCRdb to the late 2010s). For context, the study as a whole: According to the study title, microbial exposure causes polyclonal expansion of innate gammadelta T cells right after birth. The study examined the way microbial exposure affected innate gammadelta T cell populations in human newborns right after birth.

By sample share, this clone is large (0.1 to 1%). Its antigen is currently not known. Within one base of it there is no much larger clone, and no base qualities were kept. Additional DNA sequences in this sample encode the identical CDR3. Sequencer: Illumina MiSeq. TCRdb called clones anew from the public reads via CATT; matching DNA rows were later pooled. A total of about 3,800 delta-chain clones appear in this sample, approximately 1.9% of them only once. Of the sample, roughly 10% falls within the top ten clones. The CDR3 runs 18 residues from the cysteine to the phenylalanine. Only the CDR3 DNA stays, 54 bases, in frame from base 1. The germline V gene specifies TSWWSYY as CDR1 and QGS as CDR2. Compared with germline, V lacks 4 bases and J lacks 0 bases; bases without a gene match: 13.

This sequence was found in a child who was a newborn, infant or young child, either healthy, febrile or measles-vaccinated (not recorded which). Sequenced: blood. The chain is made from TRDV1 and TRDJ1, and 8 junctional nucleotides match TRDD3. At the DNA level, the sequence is TGTGCTCTTGGGGGATTCCTGGGGGACCCCCGATACACCGATAAACTCATCTTT. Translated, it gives CALGGFLGDPRYTDKLIF.